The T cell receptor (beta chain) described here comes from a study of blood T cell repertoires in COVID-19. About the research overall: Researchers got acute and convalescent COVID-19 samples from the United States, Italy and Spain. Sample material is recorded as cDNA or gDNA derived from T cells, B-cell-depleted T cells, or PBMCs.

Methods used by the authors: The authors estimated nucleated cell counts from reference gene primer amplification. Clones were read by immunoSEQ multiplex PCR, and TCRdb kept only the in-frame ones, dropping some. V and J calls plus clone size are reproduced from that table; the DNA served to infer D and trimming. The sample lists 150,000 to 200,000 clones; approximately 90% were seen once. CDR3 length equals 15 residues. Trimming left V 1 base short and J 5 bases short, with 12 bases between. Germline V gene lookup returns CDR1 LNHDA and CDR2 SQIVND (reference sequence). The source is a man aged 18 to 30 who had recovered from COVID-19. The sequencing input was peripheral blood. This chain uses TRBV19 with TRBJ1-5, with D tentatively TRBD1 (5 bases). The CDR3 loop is CASSIVSGSHQPQHF. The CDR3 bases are TGTGCCAGTAGTATAGTTTCAGGGTCCCATCAGCCCCAGCATTTT.